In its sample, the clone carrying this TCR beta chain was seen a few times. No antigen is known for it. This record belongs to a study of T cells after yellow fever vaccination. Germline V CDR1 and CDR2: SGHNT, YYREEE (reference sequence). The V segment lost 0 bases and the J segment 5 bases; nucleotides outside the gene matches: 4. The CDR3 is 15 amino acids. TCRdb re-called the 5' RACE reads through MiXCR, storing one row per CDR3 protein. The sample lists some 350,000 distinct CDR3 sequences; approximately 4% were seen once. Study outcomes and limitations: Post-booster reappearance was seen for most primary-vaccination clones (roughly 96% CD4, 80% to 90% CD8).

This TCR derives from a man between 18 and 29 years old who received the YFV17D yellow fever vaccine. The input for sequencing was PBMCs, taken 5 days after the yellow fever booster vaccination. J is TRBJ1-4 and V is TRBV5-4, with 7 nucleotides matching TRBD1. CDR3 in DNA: TGTGCCAGCAGCTTGGATGGCAGGGGGAATGAAAAACTGTTTTTT. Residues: CASSLDGRGNEKLFF.